This TCR beta chain was captured by sequencing in a study of cytomegalovirus exposure and HLA in healthy donors. Overall study findings and caveats: CMV serostatus stood as the only immune exposure information on hand.

The CDR3 has 16 residues. Trimming removed 6 bases at V and 5 bases at J, with 23 bases between. Looked up from germline, CDR1 is MDHEN and CDR2 is SYDVKM. The PCR was carried out with 60 Vbeta primers and 13 Jbeta primers. Here immunoSEQ multiplex PCR was the method, and the copy in TCRdb shows in-frame clones only, minus some. The table records more than 130,000 clones, about four fifths of them present only once. Comments on this clone: Its antigen is still unknown.

The receptor was derived from a male donor in good health and CMV-seronegative. The chain is built from TRBV28 and TRBJ2-7; D gene uncertain. The material sequenced was PBMCs. CDR3 nucleotide sequence: TGTGCCAGCAGCCCCTTAGCTACGTTTGCCCCTGACGAGCAGTACTTC. It codes for CASSPLATFAPDEQYF.